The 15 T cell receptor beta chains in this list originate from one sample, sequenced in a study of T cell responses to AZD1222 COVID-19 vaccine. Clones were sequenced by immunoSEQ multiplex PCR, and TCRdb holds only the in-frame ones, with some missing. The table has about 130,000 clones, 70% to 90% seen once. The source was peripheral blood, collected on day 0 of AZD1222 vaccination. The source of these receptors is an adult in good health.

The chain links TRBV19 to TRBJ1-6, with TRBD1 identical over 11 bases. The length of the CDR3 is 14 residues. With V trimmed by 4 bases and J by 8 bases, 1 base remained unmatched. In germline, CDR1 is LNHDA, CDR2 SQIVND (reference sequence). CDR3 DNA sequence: TGTGCCAGTAGTAGGACAGGGGGCCATTCACCCCTCCACTTT. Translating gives CASSRTGGHSPLHF. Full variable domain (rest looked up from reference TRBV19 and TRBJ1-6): DGGITQSPKYLFRKEGQNVTLSCEQNLNHDAMYWYRQDPGQGLRLIYYSQIVNDFQKGDIAEGYSVSREKKESFPLTVTSAQKNPTAFYLCASSRTGGHSPLHFGNGTRLTVT.

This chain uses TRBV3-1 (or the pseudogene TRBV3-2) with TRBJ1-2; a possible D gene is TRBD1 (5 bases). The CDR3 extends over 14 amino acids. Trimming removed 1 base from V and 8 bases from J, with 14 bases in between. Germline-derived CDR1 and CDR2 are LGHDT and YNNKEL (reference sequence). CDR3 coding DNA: TGTGCCAGCAGCCAAGGATGGGGGGGAGGAGGCTACACCTTC. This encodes CASSQGWGGGGYTF.

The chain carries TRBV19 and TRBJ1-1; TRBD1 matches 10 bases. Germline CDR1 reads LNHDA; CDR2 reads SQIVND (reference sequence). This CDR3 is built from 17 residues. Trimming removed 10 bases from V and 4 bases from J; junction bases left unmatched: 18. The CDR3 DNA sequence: TGTGCCAACTTAATCGGGACAGGGGATTCAAATACCACTGAAGCTTTCTTT. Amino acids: CANLIGTGDSNTTEAFF.

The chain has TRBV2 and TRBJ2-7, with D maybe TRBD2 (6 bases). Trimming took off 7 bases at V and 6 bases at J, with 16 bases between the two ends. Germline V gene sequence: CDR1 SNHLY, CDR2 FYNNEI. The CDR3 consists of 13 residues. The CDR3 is CASMTGDLPEQYF. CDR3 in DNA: TGTGCCAGCATGACGGGAGACCTCCCCGAGCAGTACTTC.

The CDR3 coding sequence is TGTGCCAGCAGTGAAGCGCTTCTGGCGCTTTATCTTCGGGACAGGGGTGGCAATCAGCCCCAGCATTTT. Translating gives CASSEALLALYLRDRGGNQPQHF. This chain links TRBV2 with TRBJ1-5; TRBD1 matches 10 bases. CDR3 size: 23 residues. From germline, CDR1 is SNHLY and CDR2 FYNNEI. After removal of 0 bases from V and 2 bases from J, the junction contained 22 bases not matched to a gene.

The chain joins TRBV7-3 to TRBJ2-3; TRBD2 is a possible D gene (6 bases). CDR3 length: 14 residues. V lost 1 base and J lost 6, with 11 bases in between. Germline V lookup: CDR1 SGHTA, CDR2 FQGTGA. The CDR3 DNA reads TGTGCCAGCAGCTTAAACAGTGGGGGGGATACGCAGTATTTT. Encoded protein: CASSLNSGGDTQYF.

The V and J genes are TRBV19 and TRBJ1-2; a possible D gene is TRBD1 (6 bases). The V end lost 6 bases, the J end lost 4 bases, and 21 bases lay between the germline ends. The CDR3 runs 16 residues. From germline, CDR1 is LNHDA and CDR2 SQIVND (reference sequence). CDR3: CASSRTRTAGGYGYTF. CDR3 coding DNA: TGTGCCAGTAGCCGAACCCGGACAGCCGGGGGCTATGGCTACACCTTC.

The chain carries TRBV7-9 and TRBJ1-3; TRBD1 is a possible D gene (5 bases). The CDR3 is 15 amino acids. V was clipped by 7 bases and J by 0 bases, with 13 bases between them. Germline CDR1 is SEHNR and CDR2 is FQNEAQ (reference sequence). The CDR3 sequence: CASTPGLDSGNTIYF. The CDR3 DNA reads TGTGCCAGCACCCCGGGGCTTGACTCTGGAAACACCATATATTTT.

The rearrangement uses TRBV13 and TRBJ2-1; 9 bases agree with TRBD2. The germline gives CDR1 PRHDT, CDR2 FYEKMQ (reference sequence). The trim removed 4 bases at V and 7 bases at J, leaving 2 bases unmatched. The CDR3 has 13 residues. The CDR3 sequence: CASSSGLANEQFF. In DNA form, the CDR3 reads TGTGCCAGCAGCTCCGGACTAGCGAATGAGCAGTTCTTC.

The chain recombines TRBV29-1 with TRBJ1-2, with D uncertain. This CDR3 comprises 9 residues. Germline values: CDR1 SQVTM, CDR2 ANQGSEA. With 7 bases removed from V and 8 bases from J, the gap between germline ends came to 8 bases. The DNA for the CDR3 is TGCAGCGCCTGCTGCGGCTACACCTTC. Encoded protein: CSACCGYTF.

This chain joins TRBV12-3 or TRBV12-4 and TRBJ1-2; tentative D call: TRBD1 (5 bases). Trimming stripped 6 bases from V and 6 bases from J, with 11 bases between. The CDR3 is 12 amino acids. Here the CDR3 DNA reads TGTGCCAGCAGCCGCATGGGGGATGGCTACACCTTC. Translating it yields CASSRMGDGYTF.

The chain's CDR3 is CASSLSVGRRNTEAFF. In nucleotides, the CDR3 is TGTGCCAGCAGCTTATCGGTAGGGAGAAGGAACACTGAAGCTTTCTTT. The chain links TRBV7-3 to TRBJ1-1; no clear D gene. The CDR3 runs 16 residues. Germline V gene lookup returns CDR1 SGHTA and CDR2 FQGTGA. V lost 2 bases, J lost 1 base, and 14 bases lay in between.

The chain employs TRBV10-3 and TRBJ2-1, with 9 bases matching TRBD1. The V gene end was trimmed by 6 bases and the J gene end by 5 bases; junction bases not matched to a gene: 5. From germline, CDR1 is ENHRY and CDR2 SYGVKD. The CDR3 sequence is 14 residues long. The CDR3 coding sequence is TGTGCCATCAGGGGGACAGGGCGCAACAATGAGCAGTTCTTC. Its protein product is CAIRGTGRNNEQFF.

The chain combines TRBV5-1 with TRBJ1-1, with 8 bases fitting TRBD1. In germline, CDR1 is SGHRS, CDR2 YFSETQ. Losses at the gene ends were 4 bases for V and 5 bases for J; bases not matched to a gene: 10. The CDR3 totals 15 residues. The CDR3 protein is CASSNGTGRGTEAFF. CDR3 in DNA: TGCGCCAGCAGCAATGGGACAGGAAGAGGGACTGAAGCTTTCTTT.

CDR3 loop: CASSDPPGYYGYTF. CDR3 DNA sequence: TGCGCCAGCAGCGACCCACCAGGTTATTATGGCTACACCTTC. The chain couples TRBV5-1 to TRBJ1-2; D is unresolved. The length of the CDR3 is 14 residues. With 4 bases removed from V and 5 bases from J, the gap between germline ends came to 15 bases. Germline V gene sequence: CDR1 SGHRS, CDR2 YFSETQ.